This T cell receptor (beta chain) was captured in a study of T cell changes during pregnancy in multiple sclerosis. CDR1 is SGHDT and CDR2 is YYEEEE in the germline V gene. This CDR3 region has 13 residues. The V end lost 2 bases, the J end lost 7 bases, and 9 bases lay between the germline ends. Method: immunoSEQ multiplex PCR; TCRdb's copy keeps in-frame clones and lacks some. This table has about 49,000 clones, around 94% appearing once. The clonotype was recovered from a female donor with multiple sclerosis, enrolled in a pregnancy study. This chain links TRBV5-6 with TRBJ2-2; the D is unclear. The sequences come from CD8+ T cells from peripheral blood mononuclear cells, collected before pregnancy. CDR3 in amino acids: CASSFVTGGELFF. Written as DNA, the CDR3 is TGTGCCAGCAGCTTTGTAACCGGCGGGGAGCTGTTTTTT. The whole variable domain, remainder taken from reference TRBV5-6 and TRBJ2-2, is DAGVTQSPTHLIKTRGQQVTLRCSPKSGHDTVSWYQQALGQGPQFIFQYYEEEERQRGNFPDRFSGHQFPNYSSELNVNALLLGDSALYLCASSFVTGGELFFGEGSRLTVL.